A single T cell receptor beta chain is shown here with its context. What it binds is not known. This CDR3 has 14 residues. Deletions cut 5 bases from V and 6 bases from J, with 14 bases between. The V gene's germline CDR1 is ENHRY and CDR2 SYGVKD. The PCR made use of 60 Vbeta and 13 Jbeta primers. Produced via immunoSEQ multiplex PCR; TCRdb's table is partial and in-frame only. Counted here are about 77,000 clones, around three quarters occurring once; the ten biggest clones make up approximately 4.6%. The sample belongs to a study of cytomegalovirus exposure and HLA in healthy donors. Study-wide results and caveats: Some public TCRs appeared in many individuals, while most sequences were rare. In a later analysis, 16,951 TCR beta sequences were associated with HLA alleles at 0.05 false discovery rate. TCR beta chains associated with HLA were, in a later analysis, more clonally expanded than equally common others.

The material sequenced was PBMCs. The TCR comes from a man in his forties in good health and CMV-seronegative. J is TRBJ2-1 and V is TRBV10-3; D possibly corresponds to TRBD1 (6 bases). The CDR3 DNA reads as TGTGCCATCAGTATTAATCAAGGGGGCAATGAGCAGTTCTTC. Its translation: CAISINQGGNEQFF.